The 14 T cell receptor beta chains in this list originate from one sample, sequenced in a study of human T cells and chemical hapten exposure. TCRdb itself ran the RACE reads through MiXCR, one entry per CDR3 protein. Of more than 35,000 distinct CDR3 sequences in the sample, 3.7% were seen once. This sample's time point: healthy volunteer bleed at 6 weeks. The starting material, unfractionated whole blood, was used for total RNA extraction. Sequencing was done on a sample of whole blood. These receptor sequences come from a human donor in good health. Some clones in this sample may be carry-over from other donors' samples.

The rearrangement links TRBV20-1 to TRBJ1-6; TRBD1 is a possible D gene (6 bases). The germline V gene has CDR1 DFQATT and CDR2 SNEGSKA (reference sequence). The germline V and J ends were trimmed by 4 bases and 7 bases, with 17 bases remaining between them. The CDR3 runs to 15 residues. The CDR3 loop reads CSATARGALNSPLHF. The CDR3 nucleotides are TGCAGTGCTACAGCTCGGGGGGCCCTGAATTCACCCCTCCACTTT.

This clonotype came up many times. The gene calls are TRBV6-5 and TRBJ1-2; the match to TRBD1 covers 7 bases. This CDR3 spans 15 amino acids. Germline values: CDR1 MNHEY, CDR2 SVGAGI. J lost 2 bases, V lost 6 bases, and 9 bases had no gene match. The CDR3 loop reads CASRETTGENYGYTF. The CDR3 DNA reads TGTGCCAGCAGAGAAACAACAGGGGAGAACTATGGCTACACCTTC.

This clonotype was counted many times. The rearrangement joins TRBV20-1 to TRBJ1-2; 7 bases match TRBD1. The CDR3 runs 14 residues. Germline V lookup: CDR1 DFQATT, CDR2 SNEGSKA (reference sequence). With V trimmed by 1 base and J by 3 bases, 5 bases remained unmatched. CDR3 in amino acids: CSARAVGTDYGYTF. In nucleotides, the CDR3 is TGCAGTGCTAGAGCAGTCGGGACAGACTATGGCTACACCTTC.

This clonotype was seen at least ten times. This chain uses TRBV29-1 with TRBJ2-5; tentatively, D is TRBD2 (6 bases). This CDR3 is 14 amino acids long. V was cut by 1 base and J by 7 bases, with 16 bases left in between. Germline V CDR1 and CDR2: SQVTM, ANQGSEA. The CDR3 protein is CSVEGGQEGGTQYF. The CDR3, as DNA: TGCAGCGTTGAAGGGGGCCAGGAGGGTGGGACCCAGTACTTC.

This clonotype has only a few counts. The rearrangement uses TRBV19 and TRBJ2-6; D not resolved. Looked up from germline, CDR1 is LNHDA and CDR2 is SQIVND (reference sequence). The ends were cut back, 6 bases at V and 2 bases at J, with 5 bases in the middle. This CDR3 is 13 amino acids long. The CDR3 DNA follows: TGTGCCAGTAGCAAGCCTGGGGCCAACGTCCTGACTTTC. The encoded protein is CASSKPGANVLTF.

At least ten counts were recorded for this clonotype. This chain links TRBV11-2 with TRBJ1-4; D gene ambiguous. The length of the CDR3 is 13 residues. Germline V CDR1 and CDR2: SGHAT, FQNNGV. The germline V and J ends were trimmed by 2 bases and 7 bases, with 8 bases remaining between them. CDR3 residues: CASSLQVFEKLFF. CDR3 coding DNA: TGTGCCAGCAGCTTACAGGTCTTTGAAAAACTGTTTTTT.

This clonotype has a count of ten or more. V is TRBV11-2 and J is TRBJ2-7; 8 bases are a match to TRBD2. Germline V gene lookup returns CDR1 SGHAT and CDR2 FQNNGV. The CDR3 contains 16 residues. V lost 3 bases to trimming and J lost 6 bases; unmatched junction nucleotides: 13. The CDR3 nucleotides are TGTGCCAGCAGCTTTTCCGTGGGGGGAGCGGGAGTCGAGCAGTACTTC. Its protein product is CASSFSVGGAGVEQYF. Full variable domain (remainder filled in from reference TRBV11-2 and TRBJ2-7): EAGVAQSPRYKIIEKRQSVAFWCNPISGHATLYWYQQILGQGPKLLIQFQNNGVVDDSQLPKDRFSAERLKGVDSTLKIQPAKLEDSAVYLCASSFSVGGAGVEQYFGPGTRLTVT.

This clonotype was picked up many times. V usage is TRBV28 and J usage is TRBJ1-6; TRBD1 is a possible D gene (6 bases). The CDR3 has 16 amino acids. Deletions cut 8 bases from V and 0 bases from J, with 14 bases between. Germline-derived CDR1 and CDR2 are MDHEN and SYDVKM. CDR3 DNA: TGTGCCAGCGTGGACAGTCCGAGCTCCTATAATTCACCCCTCCACTTT. Amino acid sequence: CASVDSPSSYNSPLHF.

This clonotype was counted at least ten times. CDR3 in amino acids: CASSLEDEQFF. The CDR3 DNA follows: TGTGCCAGCAGTTTAGAGGATGAGCAGTTCTTC. The chain links TRBV12-3 or TRBV12-4 to TRBJ2-1, with D unresolved. The length of the CDR3 is 11 residues. The V end lost 1 base, the J end lost 8 bases, and 3 bases lay between the germline ends.

This clonotype showed up many times. The chain has TRBV5-1 and TRBJ2-3, with 11 positions matching TRBD2. The CDR3 consists of 15 residues. V was clipped by 4 bases and J by 4 bases; unmatched bases: 5. Per the germline V gene, CDR1 is SGHRS and CDR2 is YFSETQ. This chain's CDR3 is CASSLSGRDPDTQYF. The CDR3, as DNA: TGCGCCAGCAGCCTTAGCGGGAGGGACCCAGATACGCAGTATTTT. Together with reference TRBV5-1 and TRBJ2-3, the CDR3 gives the full variable domain: KAGVTQTPRYLIKTRGQQVTLSCSPISGHRSVSWYQQTPGQGLQFLFEYFSETQRNKGNFPGRFSGRQFSNSRSEMNVSTLELGDSALYLCASSLSGRDPDTQYFGPGTRLTVL.

V usage is TRBV10-3 and J usage is TRBJ2-1, with 11 bases aligning to TRBD2. This CDR3 has 17 amino acids. Trimming cost V 0 bases and J 10 bases; bases outside gene matches: 11. CDR1 and CDR2 from the germline V gene are ENHRY and SYGVKD. The CDR3 sequence is CAISESTLAGGPDEQFF. The DNA of the CDR3 is TGTGCCATCAGTGAGTCGACGTTAGCGGGAGGGCCGGACGAGCAGTTCTTC.

This clonotype showed up many times. This rearrangement joins TRBV5-1 to TRBJ2-3; 7 nucleotides agree with TRBD1. Looked up from germline, CDR1 is SGHRS and CDR2 is YFSETQ. J gave up 2 bases and V 4 bases, and 7 bases lay outside the gene matches. This CDR3 is 15 amino acids long. The CDR3 sequence: CASSPGTVLTDTQYF. The DNA for the CDR3 is TGCGCCAGCAGCCCCGGGACAGTTCTCACAGATACGCAGTATTTT.

This clonotype has more than one count but fewer than ten. The DNA for the CDR3 is TGCAGCGTCCGAAATGACTACACTGCCTATGGCTACACCTTC. Translated: CSVRNDYTAYGYTF. The rearrangement uses TRBV29-1 and TRBJ1-2; no clear D. The CDR3 totals 14 residues. V was pared by 6 bases and J by 4 bases, with 18 bases between. In germline, CDR1 is SQVTM, CDR2 ANQGSEA.

In this sample, this clonotype turned up many times. The DNA of the CDR3 is TGTGCCAGCAGTTCCGGGACTAGCCGTATCGATGAGCAGTTCTTC. Its translation is CASSSGTSRIDEQFF. V and J are TRBV6-2 or TRBV6-3 and TRBJ2-1, with TRBD2 identical over 9 bases. The CDR3 extends over 15 amino acids. J gave up 8 bases and V 4 bases, and 9 bases lay outside the gene matches. Germline loops: CDR1 MNHEY, CDR2 SVGEGT.